One sample yielded the 23 T cell receptor beta chains listed below, sequenced in a study of T-cell memory formation after mild COVID-19. Via MiXCR, TCRdb re-called the 5' RACE reads, giving one row per CDR3 protein. This table holds approximately 290,000 distinct CDR3 sequences, roughly a fifth found once. The sequenced material came from PBMCs or a T cell subset sorted from them (not recorded which). Receptors originate from a young man who had mild COVID-19 (a few samples of this study predate the infection). Cell type and time point are not known.

The rearrangement links TRBV29-1 to TRBJ1-2, with D perhaps matching TRBD1 (5 bases). CDR1 and CDR2 (germline): SQVTM, ANQGSEA. CDR3 length: 13 amino acids. V lost 4 bases and J 5 bases, leaving 14 bases between the germline ends. CDR3: CSVAPGGIYGYTF. DNA for the CDR3: TGCAGCGTTGCTCCCGGGGGAATATATGGCTACACCTTC.

The CDR3 nucleotides are TGTGCCAGCAGCTCCCCTCCAGCCGGGACAGGCCCCTGGGGGGGCTACACCTTC. Its translation is CASSSPPAGTGPWGGYTF. This chain links TRBV7-9 with TRBJ1-2; 8 bases are shared with TRBD1. The J segment lost 8 bases and the V segment lost 4 bases, leaving 21 bases of the junction unmatched. CDR3 length: 18 amino acids. CDR1 is SEHNR and CDR2 is FQNEAQ in the germline V gene (reference sequence).

V and J are TRBV5-1 and TRBJ2-7; D remains ambiguous. CDR1 SGHRS and CDR2 YFSETQ come from the germline V gene. The CDR3 is made up of 12 amino acids. Trimming shortened V by 0 bases and J by 7 bases, and 8 bases separated the two germline ends. The CDR3, as DNA: TGCGCCAGCAGCTTGGGGGGAATTGAGCAGTACTTC. Protein product: CASSLGGIEQYF.

J is TRBJ2-2 and V is TRBV7-2, with D possibly called TRBD1 or TRBD2 (5 bases each). V shed 3 bases and J shed 3 bases, with 8 bases lying between them. The CDR3 length is 14 residues. Germline V CDR1 and CDR2: SGHTA, FQGNSA. The CDR3 DNA is TGTGCCAGCAGCTTTGGGACCCACACCGGGGAGCTGTTTTTT. Its translation is CASSFGTHTGELFF. Together with reference TRBV7-2 and TRBJ2-2, the CDR3 gives the full variable domain: GAGVSQSPSNKVTEKGKDVELRCDPISGHTALYWYRQSLGQGLEFLIYFQGNSAPDKSGLPSDRFSAERTGGSVSTLTIQRTQQEDSAVYLCASSFGTHTGELFFGEGSRLTVL.

This sequence joins TRBV15 and TRBJ2-1; D assignment may be TRBD1 or TRBD2 (5 bases each). The CDR3 length is 16 residues. Germline loops: CDR1 LNHNV, CDR2 YYDKDF (reference sequence). Trimming took off 3 bases at V and 6 bases at J, with 18 bases between the two ends. The CDR3 loop reads CATSREGTPPTNEQFF. CDR3 in DNA: TGTGCCACCAGCAGGGAAGGGACCCCTCCGACCAATGAGCAGTTCTTC.

This clonotype was recorded a few times. V usage is TRBV12-3 or TRBV12-4 and J usage is TRBJ1-2; D possibly corresponds to TRBD1 (5 bases). This CDR3 has 13 residues. Trimming removed 5 bases at V and 10 bases at J, with 17 bases between. As DNA, the CDR3 is TGTGCCAGCAGTCCCTCGACAGCCGGCACCTACACCTTC. Encoded protein: CASSPSTAGTYTF.

The gene calls are TRBV5-1 and TRBJ2-2, with no clear D. Trimming stripped 7 bases from V and 4 bases from J, with 11 bases between. The CDR3 is 13 amino acids. Germline values: CDR1 SGHRS, CDR2 YFSETQ. The CDR3, as DNA: TGCGCCAGCTTAGGCCGTGCCACCGGGGAGCTGTTTTTT. It encodes CASLGRATGELFF.

The genes are TRBV7-2 and TRBJ1-1, with D perhaps matching TRBD1 (6 bases). Trimming removed 5 bases at V and 5 bases at J, with 15 bases between. This CDR3 contains 14 residues. From germline, CDR1 is SGHTA and CDR2 FQGNSA. The CDR3 nucleotides read TGTGCCAGCAGCCGAGAGGGGGTTACGACTGAAGCTTTCTTT. Its translation: CASSREGVTTEAFF.

J is TRBJ1-1 and V is TRBV12-3 or TRBV12-4, with D perhaps TRBD1 (5 bases). The V gene lost 3 bases and the J gene lost 6 bases, with 11 bases spanning the gap. CDR3 size: 13 residues. CDR3 region: CASSLGLASEAFF. DNA for the CDR3: TGTGCCAGCAGTTTGGGGCTGGCCTCTGAAGCTTTCTTT.

The table lists this clonotype with a few counts. The chain carries TRBV5-1 and TRBJ2-1; 10 bases line up with TRBD2. The CDR3 runs 16 residues. Looked up from germline, CDR1 is SGHRS and CDR2 is YFSETQ. The V and J ends lost 3 bases and 8 bases, in that order; junction bases with no gene match: 11. Here the CDR3 reads CASSSQPSGGADEQFF. The DNA of the CDR3 is TGCGCCAGCAGCTCTCAGCCCAGCGGGGGGGCGGATGAGCAGTTCTTC.

The chain joins TRBV19 to TRBJ1-2; possible D gene TRBD1, 5 bases. V was clipped by 5 bases and J by 4 bases, with 14 bases between them. The germline gives CDR1 LNHDA, CDR2 SQIVND (reference sequence). The length of the CDR3 is 14 residues. In nucleotides, the CDR3 is TGTGCCAGTAGTCCGTCCTCGGGGGTCTATGGCTACACCTTC. It codes for CASSPSSGVYGYTF.

Only a few counts were recorded for this clonotype. The chain has TRBV5-1 and TRBJ2-2; 9 positions agree with TRBD1. V lost 5 bases to trimming and J lost 7 bases; unmatched junction nucleotides: 6. Germline CDR1 SGHRS, CDR2 YFSETQ. This CDR3 contains 14 residues. The DNA of the CDR3 is TGCGCCAGCAGTCGGGACAGGGAGGACGGGGAGCTGTTTTTT. Translated, it gives CASSRDREDGELFF.

The V call is TRBV7-2, the J call TRBJ1-5; a weak D match, TRBD1 (5 bases). The CDR3 loop spans 14 amino acids. The V gene's germline CDR1 is SGHTA and CDR2 FQGNSA. V lost 2 bases and J 8 bases, leaving 13 bases between the germline ends. Here the CDR3 reads CASSLWIMGEPQHF. The CDR3 DNA reads TGTGCCAGCAGCTTATGGATAATGGGGGAGCCCCAGCATTTT.

The table lists this clonotype with a few counts. The chain combines TRBV4-2 with TRBJ1-2; D is uncertain. This CDR3 contains 15 residues. V lost 1 base and J 2 bases, leaving 11 bases between the germline ends. Germline V lookup: CDR1 LGHNA, CDR2 YNFKEQ. CDR3 nucleotide sequence: TGTGCCAGCAGCCAAGGGAGCATGGAAAACTATGGCTACACCTTC. Translated: CASSQGSMENYGYTF.

This clonotype was counted many times. The chain is built from TRBV19 and TRBJ2-7; TRBD1 is a possible D gene (5 bases). V dropped 4 bases and J dropped 1 base, with 11 bases sitting between them. The CDR3 is made up of 14 amino acids. Germline-derived CDR1 and CDR2 are LNHDA and SQIVND (reference sequence). The CDR3 region is CASSKFGQSYEQYF. The CDR3 DNA is TGTGCCAGTAGTAAATTTGGACAATCCTACGAGCAGTACTTC.

This clonotype has more than one count but fewer than ten. The CDR3 spells CASNRLDRGAFF. In DNA, the CDR3 is TGTGCCAGCAATCGCCTAGACAGGGGTGCTTTCTTT. The chain has TRBV12-3 or TRBV12-4 and TRBJ1-1; 8 positions agree with TRBD1. The CDR3 covers 12 residues. Germline trimming cut 7 bases from V and 11 bases from J; bases unmatched to any gene: 9.

The CDR3 is CASSQGQGQKGYTF. For the CDR3, the DNA is TGTGCCAGCAGTCAGGGACAGGGGCAGAAGGGCTACACCTTC. The chain recombines TRBV25-1 with TRBJ1-2; the match to TRBD1 covers 10 bases. With 5 bases clipped from V and 8 bases from J, the junction kept 8 bases outside the gene matches. CDR1 is MGHDK, CDR2 SYGVNS, per germline. The CDR3 sequence is 14 residues long.

The V and J genes are TRBV9 and TRBJ1-6, with a possible D match to TRBD1 (5 bases). V lost 0 bases to trimming and J lost 0 bases, with 13 bases between them. The germline V gene encodes CDR1 SGDLS and CDR2 YYNGEE. The CDR3 is 18 residues long. The CDR3 DNA follows: TGTGCCAGCAGCGTAGACGAGGGGCCGAGCTCCTATAATTCACCCCTCCACTTT. Protein product: CASSVDEGPSSYNSPLHF.

This clonotype was counted a few times. This rearrangement joins TRBV5-1 to TRBJ2-7, with D hard to call. Trimming cost V 1 base and J 4 bases, with 0 bases left between them. This CDR3 has 10 residues. The V gene's germline CDR1 is SGHRS and CDR2 YFSETQ. CDR3 coding DNA: TGCGCCAGCAGCTTGTACGAGCAGTACGTC. Translating gives CASSLYEQYV.

This clonotype was observed a few times. The V call is TRBV12-3 or TRBV12-4, the J call TRBJ2-7, with 8 positions matching TRBD1. This CDR3 has 14 residues. V gave up 6 bases and J gave up 2 bases; unmatched junction bases: 6. CDR3 region: CASRRGTGPYEQYF. CDR3 in DNA: TGTGCCAGCAGGAGGGGGACAGGCCCCTACGAGCAGTACTTC.

The chain carries TRBV7-8 and TRBJ2-5; D remains unclear. CDR3 length: 13 amino acids. In germline, CDR1 is SGHVS, CDR2 FQNEAQ. V was clipped by 1 base and J by 5 bases, with 8 bases between them. DNA of the CDR3: TGTGCCAGCAGCTTAGGGGCAGTGGAGACCCAGTACTTC. This codes for CASSLGAVETQYF.

This clonotype was found a few times. The rearrangement uses TRBV9 and TRBJ2-5; TRBD1 matches 7 bases. The CDR3 extends over 14 amino acids. After removal of 4 bases from V and 5 bases from J, the junction contained 8 bases not matched to a gene. Germline-derived CDR1 and CDR2 are SGDLS and YYNGEE. The CDR3 bases are TGTGCCAGCAGCCCAGGGACAGAGGGGGAGACCCAGTACTTC. As protein: CASSPGTEGETQYF.

This clonotype was counted a few times. This rearrangement joins TRBV13 to TRBJ1-1; D ambiguous. Germline CDR1 PRHDT, CDR2 FYEKMQ (reference sequence). The CDR3 sequence is 14 residues long. Trimming left V 5 bases short and J 0 bases short, with 10 bases between. CDR3 DNA: TGTGCCAGCAGCAACACTCGGGTGAACACTGAAGCTTTCTTT. Protein: CASSNTRVNTEAFF.